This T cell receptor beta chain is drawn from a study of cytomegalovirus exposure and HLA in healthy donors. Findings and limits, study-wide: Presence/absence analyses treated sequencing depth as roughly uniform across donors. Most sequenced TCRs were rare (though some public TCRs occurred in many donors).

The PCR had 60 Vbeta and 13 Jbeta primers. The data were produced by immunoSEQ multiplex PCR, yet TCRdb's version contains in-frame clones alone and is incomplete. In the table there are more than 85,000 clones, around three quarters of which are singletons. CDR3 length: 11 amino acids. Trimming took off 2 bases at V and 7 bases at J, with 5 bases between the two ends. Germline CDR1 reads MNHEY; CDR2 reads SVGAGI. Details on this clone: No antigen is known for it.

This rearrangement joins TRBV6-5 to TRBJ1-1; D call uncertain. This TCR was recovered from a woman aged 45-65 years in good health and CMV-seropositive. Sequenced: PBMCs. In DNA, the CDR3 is TGTGCCAGCAGTTACAACTTTGAAGCTTTCTTT. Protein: CASSYNFEAFF.